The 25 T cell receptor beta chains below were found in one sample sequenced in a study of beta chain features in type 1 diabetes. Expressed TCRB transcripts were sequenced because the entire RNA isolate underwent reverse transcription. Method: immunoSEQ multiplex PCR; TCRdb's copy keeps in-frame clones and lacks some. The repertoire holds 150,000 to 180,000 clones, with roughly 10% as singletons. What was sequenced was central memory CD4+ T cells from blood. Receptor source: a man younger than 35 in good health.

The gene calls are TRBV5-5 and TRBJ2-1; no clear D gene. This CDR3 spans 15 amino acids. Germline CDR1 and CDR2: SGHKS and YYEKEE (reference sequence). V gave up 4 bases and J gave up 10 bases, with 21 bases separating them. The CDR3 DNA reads TGTGCCAGCAGCCAAGAGCGAAGGACGTCCCCCGAGCAGTTCTTC. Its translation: CASSQERRTSPEQFF.

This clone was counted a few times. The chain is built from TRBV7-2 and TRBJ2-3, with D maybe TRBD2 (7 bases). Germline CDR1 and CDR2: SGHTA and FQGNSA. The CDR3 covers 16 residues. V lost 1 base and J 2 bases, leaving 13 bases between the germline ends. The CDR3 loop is CASSLGGGPFTDTQYF. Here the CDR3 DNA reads TGTGCCAGCAGCTTAGGGGGGGGCCCCTTCACAGATACGCAGTATTTT.

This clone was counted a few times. CDR3 DNA: TGTGCCAGTAGTTCCAATTCGAACACCGGGGAGCTGTTTTTT. As protein: CASSSNSNTGELFF. The V gene is TRBV19, the J gene TRBJ2-2; D is undetermined. The CDR3 has 14 residues. Trimming stripped 5 bases from V and 0 bases from J, with 7 bases between. Germline-derived CDR1 and CDR2 are LNHDA and SQIVND (reference sequence).

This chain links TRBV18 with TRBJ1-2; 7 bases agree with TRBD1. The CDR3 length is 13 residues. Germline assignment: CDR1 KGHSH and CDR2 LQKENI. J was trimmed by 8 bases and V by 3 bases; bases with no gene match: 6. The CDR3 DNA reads TGTGCCAGCTCACCGACAGGGCTGAGAGGCTACACCTTC. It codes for CASSPTGLRGYTF.

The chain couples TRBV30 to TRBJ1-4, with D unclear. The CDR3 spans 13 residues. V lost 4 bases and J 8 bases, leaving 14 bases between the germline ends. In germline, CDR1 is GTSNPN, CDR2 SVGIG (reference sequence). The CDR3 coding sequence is TGTGCCTGGAACCCGGGTCCATGGGAAAAACTGTTTTTT. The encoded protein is CAWNPGPWEKLFF. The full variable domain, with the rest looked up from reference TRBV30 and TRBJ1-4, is SQTIHQWPATLVQPVGSPLSLECTVEGTSNPNLYWYRQAAGRGLQLLFYSVGIGQISSEVPQNLSASRPQDRQFILSSKKLLLSDSGFYLCAWNPGPWEKLFFGSGTQLSVL.

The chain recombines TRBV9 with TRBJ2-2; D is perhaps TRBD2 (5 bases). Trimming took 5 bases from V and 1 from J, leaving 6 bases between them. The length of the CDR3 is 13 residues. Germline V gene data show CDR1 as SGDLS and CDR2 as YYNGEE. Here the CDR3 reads CASRGRNTGELFF. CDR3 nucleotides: TGTGCCAGCAGGGGGAGGAACACCGGGGAGCTGTTTTTT. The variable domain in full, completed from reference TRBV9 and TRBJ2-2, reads DSGVTQTPKHLITATGQRVTLRCSPRSGDLSVYWYQQSLDQGLQFLIQYYNGEERAKGNILERFSAQQFPDLHSELNLSSLELGDSALYFCASRGRNTGELFFGEGSRLTVL.

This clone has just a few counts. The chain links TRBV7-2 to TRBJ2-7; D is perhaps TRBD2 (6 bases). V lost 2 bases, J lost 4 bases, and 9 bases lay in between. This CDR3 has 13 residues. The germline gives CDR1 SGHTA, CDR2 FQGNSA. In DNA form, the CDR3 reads TGTGCCAGCAGCTTATCTAGCGCGTACGAGCAGTACTTC. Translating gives CASSLSSAYEQYF. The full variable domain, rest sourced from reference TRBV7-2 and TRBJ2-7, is GAGVSQSPSNKVTEKGKDVELRCDPISGHTALYWYRQSLGQGLEFLIYFQGNSAPDKSGLPSDRFSAERTGGSVSTLTIQRTQQEDSAVYLCASSLSSAYEQYFGPGTRLTVT.

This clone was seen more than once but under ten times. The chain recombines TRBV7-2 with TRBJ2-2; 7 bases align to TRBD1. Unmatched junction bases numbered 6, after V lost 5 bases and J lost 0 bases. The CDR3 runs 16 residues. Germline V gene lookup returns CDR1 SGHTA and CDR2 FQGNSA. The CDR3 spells CASSLRTGSNTGELFF. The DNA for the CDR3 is TGTGCCAGCAGCCTCCGGACAGGATCGAACACCGGGGAGCTGTTTTTT.

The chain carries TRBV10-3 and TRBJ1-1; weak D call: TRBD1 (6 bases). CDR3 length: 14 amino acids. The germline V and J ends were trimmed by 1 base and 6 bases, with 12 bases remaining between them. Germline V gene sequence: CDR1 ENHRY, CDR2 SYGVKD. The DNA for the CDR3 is TGTGCCATCAGTGAGTATTCTGGGGGCGCTGAAGCTTTCTTT. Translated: CAISEYSGGAEAFF.

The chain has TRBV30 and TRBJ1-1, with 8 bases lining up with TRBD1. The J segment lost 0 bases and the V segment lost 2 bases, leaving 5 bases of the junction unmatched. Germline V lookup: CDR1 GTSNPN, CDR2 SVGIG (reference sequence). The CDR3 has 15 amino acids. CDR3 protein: CAWSFPDRVNTEAFF. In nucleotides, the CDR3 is TGTGCCTGGAGTTTCCCGGACAGGGTGAACACTGAAGCTTTCTTT.

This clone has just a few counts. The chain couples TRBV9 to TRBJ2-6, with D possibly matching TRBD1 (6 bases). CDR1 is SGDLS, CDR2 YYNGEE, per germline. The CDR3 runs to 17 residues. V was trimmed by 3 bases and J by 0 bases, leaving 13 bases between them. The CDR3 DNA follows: TGTGCCAGCAGCGGTTCGCTCAGGGGCTCTGGGGCCAACGTCCTGACTTTC. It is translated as CASSGSLRGSGANVLTF.

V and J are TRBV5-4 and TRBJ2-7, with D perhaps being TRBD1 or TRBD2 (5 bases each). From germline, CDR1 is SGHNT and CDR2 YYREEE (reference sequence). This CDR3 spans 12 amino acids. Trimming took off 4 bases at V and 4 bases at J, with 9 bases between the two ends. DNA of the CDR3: TGTGCCAGCAGCCGGGACGGATACGAGCAGTACTTC. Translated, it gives CASSRDGYEQYF.

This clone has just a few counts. The CDR3 protein is CAWKRDGKNTEAFF. DNA for the CDR3: TGTGCCTGGAAGAGGGACGGAAAGAACACTGAAGCTTTCTTT. The chain is built from TRBV30 and TRBJ1-1, with TRBD1 as a possible D gene (5 bases). With 4 bases removed from V and 1 base from J, the gap between germline ends came to 13 bases. From germline, CDR1 is GTSNPN and CDR2 SVGIG (reference sequence). The CDR3 length is 14 residues.

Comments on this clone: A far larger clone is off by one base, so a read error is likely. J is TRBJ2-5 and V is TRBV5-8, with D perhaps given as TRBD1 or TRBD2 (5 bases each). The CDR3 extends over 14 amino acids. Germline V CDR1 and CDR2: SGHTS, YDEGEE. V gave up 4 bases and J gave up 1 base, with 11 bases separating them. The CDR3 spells CASSQVGTQETQYF. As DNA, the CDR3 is TGTGCCAGCAGCCAAGTGGGGACCCAAGAGACCCAGTACTTC.

The chain's CDR3 is CASSFGRSYNEQFF. The CDR3 DNA reads TGTGCCAGCAGTTTTGGCAGGAGTTACAATGAGCAGTTCTTC. The chain is built from TRBV6-5 and TRBJ2-1; D remains ambiguous. CDR1 is MNHEY, CDR2 SVGAGI, per germline. Trimming pared 4 bases from V and 4 bases from J, leaving 11 bases between. The length of the CDR3 is 14 residues.

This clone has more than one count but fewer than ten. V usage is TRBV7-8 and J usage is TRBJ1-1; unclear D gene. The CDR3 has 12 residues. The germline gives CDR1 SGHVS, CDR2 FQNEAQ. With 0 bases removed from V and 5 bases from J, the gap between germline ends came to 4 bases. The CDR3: CASSLAGTEAFF. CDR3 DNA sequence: TGTGCCAGCAGCTTAGCCGGTACTGAAGCTTTCTTT.

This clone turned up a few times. CDR3 residues: CAISEVGRGPDTQYF. DNA for the CDR3: TGTGCCATCAGTGAGGTGGGCCGTGGGCCCGATACGCAGTATTTT. V is TRBV10-3 and J is TRBJ2-3, with no clear D. The ends were cut back, 2 bases at V and 6 bases at J, with 15 bases in the middle. The CDR3 contains 15 residues. Germline V lookup: CDR1 ENHRY, CDR2 SYGVKD.

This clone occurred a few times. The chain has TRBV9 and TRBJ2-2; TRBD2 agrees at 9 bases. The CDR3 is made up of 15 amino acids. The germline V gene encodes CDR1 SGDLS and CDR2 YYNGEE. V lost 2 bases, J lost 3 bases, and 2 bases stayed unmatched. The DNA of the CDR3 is TGTGCCAGCAGCGTGACTAGCGGATACACCGGGGAGCTGTTTTTT. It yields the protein CASSVTSGYTGELFF.

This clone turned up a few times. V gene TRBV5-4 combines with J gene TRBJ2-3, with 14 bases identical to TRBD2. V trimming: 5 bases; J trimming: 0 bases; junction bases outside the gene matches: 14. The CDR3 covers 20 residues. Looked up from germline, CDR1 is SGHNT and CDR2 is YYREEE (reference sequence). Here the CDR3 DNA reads TGTGCCAGCAGTTTCGGACTAGCGGGGGGCCCTACCGCGAGCACAGATACGCAGTATTTT. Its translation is CASSFGLAGGPTASTDTQYF. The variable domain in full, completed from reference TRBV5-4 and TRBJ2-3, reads ETGVTQSPTHLIKTRGQQVTLRCSSQSGHNTVSWYQQALGQGPQFIFQYYREEENGRGNFPPRFSGLQFPNYSSELNVNALELDDSALYLCASSFGLAGGPTASTDTQYFGPGTRLTVL.

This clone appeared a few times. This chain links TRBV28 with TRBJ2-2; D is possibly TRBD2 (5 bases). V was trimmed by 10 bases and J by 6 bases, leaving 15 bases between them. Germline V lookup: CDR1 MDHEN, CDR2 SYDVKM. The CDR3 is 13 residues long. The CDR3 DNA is TGTGCCACGCTGGCGGGTCTTCCCGGGGAGCTGTTTTTT. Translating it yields CATLAGLPGELFF. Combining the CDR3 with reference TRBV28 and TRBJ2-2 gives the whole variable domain DVKVTQSSRYLVKRTGEKVFLECVQDMDHENMFWYRQDPGLGLRLIYFSYDVKMKEKGDIPEGYSVSREKKERFSLILESASTNQTSMYLCATLAGLPGELFFGEGSRLTVL.

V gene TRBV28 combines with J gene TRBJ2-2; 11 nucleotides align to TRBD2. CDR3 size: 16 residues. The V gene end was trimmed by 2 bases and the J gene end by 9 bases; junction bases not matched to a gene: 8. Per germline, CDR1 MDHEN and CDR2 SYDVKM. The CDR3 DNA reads TGTGCCAGCAGTTTAATCCTAGCGGGAGGTATCCGGGAGCTGTTTTTT. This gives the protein CASSLILAGGIRELFF. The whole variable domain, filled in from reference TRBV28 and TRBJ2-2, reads DVKVTQSSRYLVKRTGEKVFLECVQDMDHENMFWYRQDPGLGLRLIYFSYDVKMKEKGDIPEGYSVSREKKERFSLILESASTNQTSMYLCASSLILAGGIRELFFGEGSRLTVL.

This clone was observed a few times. The CDR3 DNA follows: TGTGCCAGCAGCCCCCAGGGGGTCCCCCAAGAGACCCAGTACTTC. Protein sequence: CASSPQGVPQETQYF. The chain carries TRBV7-9 and TRBJ2-5, with 7 bases fitting TRBD1. This CDR3 is built from 15 residues. Per germline, CDR1 SEHNR and CDR2 FQNEAQ (reference sequence). V was clipped by 5 bases and J by 1 base; unmatched bases: 7.

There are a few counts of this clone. Written as DNA, the CDR3 is TGTGCCAGCATCTACCCTGGCACAGATACGCAGTATTTT. Its protein is CASIYPGTDTQYF. The chain couples TRBV6-5 to TRBJ2-3; no clear D gene. V dropped 7 bases and J dropped 1 base, with 9 bases sitting between them. The CDR3 is 13 residues long. The germline V gene has CDR1 MNHEY and CDR2 SVGAGI.

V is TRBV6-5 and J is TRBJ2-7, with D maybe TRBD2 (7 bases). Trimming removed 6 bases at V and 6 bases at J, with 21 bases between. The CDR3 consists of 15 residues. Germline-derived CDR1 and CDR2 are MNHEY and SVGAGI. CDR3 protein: CASSRPAAGAGEQYF. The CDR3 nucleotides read TGTGCCAGCAGCCGCCCGGCGGCGGGGGCGGGCGAGCAGTACTTC.

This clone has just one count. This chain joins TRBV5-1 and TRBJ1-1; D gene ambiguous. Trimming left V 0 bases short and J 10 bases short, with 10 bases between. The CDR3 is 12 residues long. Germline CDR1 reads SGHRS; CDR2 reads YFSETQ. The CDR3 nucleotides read TGCGCCAGCAGCTTGGAGGGTGTACGAGCTTTCTTT. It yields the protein CASSLEGVRAFF.